This entry concerns a single TCR beta chain. It lacks a known antigen. It has no much larger one-base neighbor in the sample; base qualities were not kept. The data derive from a study of a mutant IDH1 vaccine in newly diagnosed glioma (dated by TCRdb to the early 2020s). For the study in its entirety: Patients were given eight vaccinations, in weeks 1, 3, 5, 7, 11, 15, 19 and 23, which matched visits V03 through V10. Vaccination began 4-6 weeks after radiotherapy alone, or alongside temozolomide cycles in the chemotherapy-containing groups. Peripheral blood samples were drawn at six visits, namely V03 (baseline), V05, V07, V10, V12 and V13. Prior to enrollment, standard therapy consisting of radiotherapy alone, temozolomide alone, or radiochemotherapy with temozolomide had been administered to patients, with the combination being received by most patients. For exploratory analyses, longitudinal TCRB deep sequencing was carried out in around 24 treated patients wherever samples were available. Of the roughly 32 patients who were treated, approximately 62% were male and roughly 38% were female, and the mean age was roughly 40 years.

Findings and caveats that apply to the study as a whole: Availability determined which PBMC samples were chosen for TCRB deep sequencing. According to the authors, sample limitations meant that analyses of patient blood samples could not be reproduced. Immune responses induced by the vaccine were seen in approximately 93% of patients across multiple MHC alleles. No apparent relationship was observed between pseudoprogression and alterations in the top peripheral T cell clonotypes detected by TCRB sequencing.

The receptor library was made with the immunoSEQ multiplex PCR assay. Rearranged TCR beta chain sequences were amplified using the hsTCRB Kit according to the manufacturer's protocol. Sequencing of TCRB libraries was carried out on an Illumina MiSeq. In the source study's methods: Demultiplexing, trimming and gene mapping were performed with the kit vendor's proprietary platform. Held by TCRdb, this immuneACCESS table contains in-frame sequences only and omits some clones. Under half of the omission traces to an unresolved V gene where checked; the cause of the rest is unknown. V and J calls and clone size are those listed in that table; D and trimming were worked out from the DNA. This sample has about 82,000 clones in its table, and approximately 85% of those were observed once. The ten largest clonotypes hold 2% to 2.5% of the sample. CDR3 length: 15 amino acids, cysteine to phenylalanine. CDR3 DNA is the only sequence kept; it has 45 bases, read in frame from the first base. A distance of 18 bases separates the germline ends of V and J, which lose 1 base and 10 bases respectively. Based on the germline V gene (reference sequence), the CDR1 and CDR2 sequences are SEHNR and FQNEAQ.

The time point label, read with the paper, signifies: week 23, last vaccination. Every vaccine dose consisted of 300 ug of a 20-mer mutant IDH1 peptide in Montanide, administered subcutaneously together with topical imiquimod. All donors had newly diagnosed IDH1-mutant astrocytomas of WHO grade 3 or 4 that showed loss of nuclear ATRX. The samples were drawn from NOA16, a multicentre, single-arm, open-label phase I trial in Germany that tested a mutant IDH1 peptide vaccine in humans for the first time. Genomic DNA for TCRB sequencing was isolated from EDTA blood with the DNeasy Blood and Tissue Kit.

The rearranged chain carries TRBV7-9 and TRBJ2-3; the D gene is possibly TRBD1 or TRBD2, with 5 bases matching each. The clonotype comes from a man younger than 45 with glioma. Some clones in this sample may be carry-over from other donors' samples. The source material was PBMCs, sampled from a glioma patient whose treatment included an IDH1 peptide vaccine. CDR3 region: CASSLGSGAGTAQYF. The DNA sequence is TGTGCCAGCAGCTTAGGTTCCGGGGCGGGCACGGCGCAGTATTTT.